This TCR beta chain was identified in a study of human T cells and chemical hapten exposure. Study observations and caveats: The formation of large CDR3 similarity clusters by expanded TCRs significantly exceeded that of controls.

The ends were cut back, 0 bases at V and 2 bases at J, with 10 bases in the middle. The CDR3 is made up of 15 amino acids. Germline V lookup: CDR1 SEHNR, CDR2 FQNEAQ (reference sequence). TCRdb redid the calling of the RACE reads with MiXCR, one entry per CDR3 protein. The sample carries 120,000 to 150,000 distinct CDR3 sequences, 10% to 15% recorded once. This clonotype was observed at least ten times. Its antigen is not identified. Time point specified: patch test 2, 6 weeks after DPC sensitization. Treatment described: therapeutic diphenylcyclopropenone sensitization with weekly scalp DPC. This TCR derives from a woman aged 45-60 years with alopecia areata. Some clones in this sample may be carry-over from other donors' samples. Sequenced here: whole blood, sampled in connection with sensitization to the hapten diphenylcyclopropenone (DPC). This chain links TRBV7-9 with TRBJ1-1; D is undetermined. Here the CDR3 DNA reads TGTGCCAGCAGCTTAGCCTTCGGAAGTAACACTGAAGCTTTCTTT. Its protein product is CASSLAFGSNTEAFF.